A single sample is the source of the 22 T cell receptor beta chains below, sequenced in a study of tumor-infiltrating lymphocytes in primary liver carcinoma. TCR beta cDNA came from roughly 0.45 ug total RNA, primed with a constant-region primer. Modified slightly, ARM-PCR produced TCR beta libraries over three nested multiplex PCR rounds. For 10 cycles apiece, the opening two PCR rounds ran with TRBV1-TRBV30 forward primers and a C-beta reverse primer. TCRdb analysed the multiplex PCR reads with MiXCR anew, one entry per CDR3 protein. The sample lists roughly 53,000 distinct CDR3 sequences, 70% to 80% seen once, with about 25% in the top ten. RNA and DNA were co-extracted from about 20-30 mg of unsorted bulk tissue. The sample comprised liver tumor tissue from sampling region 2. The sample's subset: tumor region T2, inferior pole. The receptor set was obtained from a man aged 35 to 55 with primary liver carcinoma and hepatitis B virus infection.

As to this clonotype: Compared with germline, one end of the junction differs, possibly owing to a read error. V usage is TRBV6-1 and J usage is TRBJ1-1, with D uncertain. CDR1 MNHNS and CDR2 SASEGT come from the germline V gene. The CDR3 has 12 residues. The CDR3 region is CARSEQNTEAFF. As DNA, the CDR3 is TGTGCCAGAAGTGAACAGAATACTGAAGCTTTCTTT.

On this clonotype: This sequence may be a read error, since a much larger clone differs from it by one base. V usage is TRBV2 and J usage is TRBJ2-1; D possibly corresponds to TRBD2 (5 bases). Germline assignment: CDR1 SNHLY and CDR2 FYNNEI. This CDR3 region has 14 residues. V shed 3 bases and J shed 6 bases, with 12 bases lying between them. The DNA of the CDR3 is TGTGCCAGCAGTGATAGCGAGGCTTTCAATGAGCAGTTCTTC. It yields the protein CASSDSEAFNEQFF.

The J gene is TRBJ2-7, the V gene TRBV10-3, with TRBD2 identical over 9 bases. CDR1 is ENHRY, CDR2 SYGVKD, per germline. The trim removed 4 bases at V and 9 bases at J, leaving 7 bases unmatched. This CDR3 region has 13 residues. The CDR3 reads CAISGLADHGQYF. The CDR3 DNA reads TGTGCCATCAGTGGACTAGCGGACCACGGGCAGTACTTC.

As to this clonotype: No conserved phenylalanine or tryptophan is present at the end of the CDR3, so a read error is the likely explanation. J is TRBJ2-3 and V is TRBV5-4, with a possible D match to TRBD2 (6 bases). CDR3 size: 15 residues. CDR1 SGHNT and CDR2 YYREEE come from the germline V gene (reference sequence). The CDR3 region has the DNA TGTGCCAGCAGCTTGGGCCGGGAGAGGCCAGATACTCAGTATTTA. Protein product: CASSLGRERPDTQYL.

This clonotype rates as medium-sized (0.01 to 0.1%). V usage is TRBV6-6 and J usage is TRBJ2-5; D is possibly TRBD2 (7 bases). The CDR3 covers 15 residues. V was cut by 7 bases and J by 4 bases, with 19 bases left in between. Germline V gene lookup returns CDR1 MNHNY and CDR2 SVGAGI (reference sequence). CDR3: CASTPLRGGGETQYF. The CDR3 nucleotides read TGTGCCAGCACCCCATTAAGGGGGGGGGGAGAGACCCAGTACTTC.

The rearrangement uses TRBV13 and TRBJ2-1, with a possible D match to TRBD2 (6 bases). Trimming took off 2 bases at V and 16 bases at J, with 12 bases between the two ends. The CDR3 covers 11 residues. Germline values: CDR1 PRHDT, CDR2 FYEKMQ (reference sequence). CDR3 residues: CASSLRDLEFF. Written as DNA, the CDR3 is TGTGCCAGCAGCTTAAGGGACTTGGAATTCTTC.

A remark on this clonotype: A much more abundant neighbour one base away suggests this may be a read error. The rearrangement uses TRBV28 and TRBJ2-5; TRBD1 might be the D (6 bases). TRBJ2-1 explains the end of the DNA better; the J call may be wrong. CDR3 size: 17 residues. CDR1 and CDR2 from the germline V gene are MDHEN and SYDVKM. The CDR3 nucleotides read TGTGCCAGCAGTTTCTTAGAACAGGGAAGGGGCCAAGAGACCCAGTTCTTC. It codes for CASSFLEQGRGQETQFF.

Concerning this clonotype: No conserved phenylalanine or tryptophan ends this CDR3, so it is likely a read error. CDR3 nucleotide sequence: TGTGCCAGCAGTTACTCACTCCTCAGAACTGAAGCTTTCTTA. Translated: CASSYSLLRTEAFL. The gene calls are TRBV6-6 and TRBJ1-1, with D uncertain. Trimming left V 0 bases short and J 5 bases short, with 10 bases between. The CDR3 has 14 residues. CDR1 and CDR2 (germline): MNHNY, SVGAGI (reference sequence).

The DNA for the CDR3 is TGCAGCGTGTCCGGGGACACTAGCAATCAGCCCCAGCATTTT. It translates to CSVSGDTSNQPQHF. The chain couples TRBV29-1 to TRBJ1-5, with D possibly TRBD1 on 6 matching bases. V shed 6 bases and J shed 0 bases, with 12 bases lying between them. Germline CDR1 SQVTM, CDR2 ANQGSEA. CDR3 size: 14 residues.

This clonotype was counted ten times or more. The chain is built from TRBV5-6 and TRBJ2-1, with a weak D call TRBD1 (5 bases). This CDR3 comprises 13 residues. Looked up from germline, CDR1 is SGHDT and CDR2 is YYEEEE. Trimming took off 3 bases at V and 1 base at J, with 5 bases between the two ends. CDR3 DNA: TGTGCCAGCAGCTCAGGGTCCTACAATGAGCAGTTCTTC. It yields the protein CASSSGSYNEQFF.

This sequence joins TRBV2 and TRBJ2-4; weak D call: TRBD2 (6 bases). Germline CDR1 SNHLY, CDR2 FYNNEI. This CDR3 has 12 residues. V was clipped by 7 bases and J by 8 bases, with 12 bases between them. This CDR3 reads CASTLWGDIQYF. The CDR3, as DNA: TGTGCCAGCACTTTATGGGGGGACATTCAGTACTTC.

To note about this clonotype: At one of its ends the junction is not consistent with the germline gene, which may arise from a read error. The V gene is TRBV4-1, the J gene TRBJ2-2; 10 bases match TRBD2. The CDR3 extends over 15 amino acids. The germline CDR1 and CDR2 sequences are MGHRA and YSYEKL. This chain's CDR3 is CANRLAGDVTGELVF. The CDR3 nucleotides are TGCGCCAACCGTCTAGCGGGAGATGTCACCGGGGAGCTGGTTTTT.

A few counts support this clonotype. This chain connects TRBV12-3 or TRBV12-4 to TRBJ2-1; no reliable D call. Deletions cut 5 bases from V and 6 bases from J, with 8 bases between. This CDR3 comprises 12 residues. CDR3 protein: CASSPLVNEQFF. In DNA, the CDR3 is TGTGCCAGCAGTCCTTTAGTCAATGAGCAGTTCTTC.

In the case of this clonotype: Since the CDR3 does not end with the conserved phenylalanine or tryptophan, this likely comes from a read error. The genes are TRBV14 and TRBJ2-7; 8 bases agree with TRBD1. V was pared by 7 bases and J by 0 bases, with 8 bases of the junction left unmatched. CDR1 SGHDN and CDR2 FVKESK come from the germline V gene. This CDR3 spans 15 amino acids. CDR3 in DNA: TGTGCCAGCAACTCCCGGGGACAGGACTCCTACGAGCAGTACTTA. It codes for CASNSRGQDSYEQYL.

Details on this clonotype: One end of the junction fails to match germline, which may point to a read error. CDR3 in amino acids: CVSSPAYREYGYTF. CDR3 DNA: TGTGTCAGCAGCCCAGCCTACAGGGAGTATGGCTACACCTTC. The genes are TRBV11-2 and TRBJ1-2; tentatively, D is TRBD1 (6 bases). This CDR3 is 14 amino acids long. Germline CDR1 reads SGHAT; CDR2 reads FQNNGV.

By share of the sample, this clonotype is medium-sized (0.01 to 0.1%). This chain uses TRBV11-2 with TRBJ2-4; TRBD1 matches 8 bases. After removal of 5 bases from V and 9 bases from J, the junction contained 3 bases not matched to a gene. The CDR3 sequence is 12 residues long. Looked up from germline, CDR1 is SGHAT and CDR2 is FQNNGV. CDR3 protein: CASSIDRGIQYF. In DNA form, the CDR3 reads TGTGCCAGCAGCATCGACAGGGGCATTCAGTACTTC.

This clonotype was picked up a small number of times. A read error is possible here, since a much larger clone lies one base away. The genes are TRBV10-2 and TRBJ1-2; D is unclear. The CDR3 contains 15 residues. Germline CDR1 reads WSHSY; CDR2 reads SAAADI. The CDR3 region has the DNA TGCGTCAGCAGTCCTGGCGACGGGCCGGGCTATGGCTACACCTTC. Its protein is CVSSPGDGPGYGYTF.

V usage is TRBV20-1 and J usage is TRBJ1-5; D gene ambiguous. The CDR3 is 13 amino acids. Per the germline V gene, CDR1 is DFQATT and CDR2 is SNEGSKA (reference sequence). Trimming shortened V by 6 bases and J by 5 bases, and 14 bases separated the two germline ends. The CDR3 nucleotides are TGCAGTGCACGACGGGCATTTGATCAGCCCCAGCATTTT. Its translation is CSARRAFDQPQHF.

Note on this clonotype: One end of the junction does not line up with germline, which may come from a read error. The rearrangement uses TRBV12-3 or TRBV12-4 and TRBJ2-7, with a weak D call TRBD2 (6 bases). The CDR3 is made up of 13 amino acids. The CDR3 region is CASTRREYFEQYF. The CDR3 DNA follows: TGCGCCAGCACCCGACGGGAGTACTTCGAGCAGTACTTC.

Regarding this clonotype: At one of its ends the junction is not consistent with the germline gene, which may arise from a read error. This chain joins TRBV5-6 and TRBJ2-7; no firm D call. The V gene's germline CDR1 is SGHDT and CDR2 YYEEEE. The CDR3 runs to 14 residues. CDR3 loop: CASSPWLGSYGQYF. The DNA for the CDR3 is TGTGCCAGCAGCCCATGGCTGGGGTCCTACGGGCAGTACTTC.

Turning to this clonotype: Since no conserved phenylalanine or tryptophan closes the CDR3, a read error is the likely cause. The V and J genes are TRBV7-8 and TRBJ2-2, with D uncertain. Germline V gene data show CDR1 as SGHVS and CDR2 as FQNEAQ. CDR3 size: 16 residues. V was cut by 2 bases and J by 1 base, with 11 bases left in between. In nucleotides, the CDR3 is TGTGCCAGCAGCTTAATCCGACTCCAGAACACCGGGGAGCTGTTTCTT. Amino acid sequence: CASSLIRLQNTGELFL.

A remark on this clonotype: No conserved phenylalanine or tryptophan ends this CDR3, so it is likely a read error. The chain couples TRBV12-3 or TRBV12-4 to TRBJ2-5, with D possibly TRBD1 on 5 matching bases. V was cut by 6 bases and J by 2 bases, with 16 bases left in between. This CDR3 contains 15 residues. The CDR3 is CASSSAGNGQETQYS. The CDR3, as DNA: TGTGCCAGCAGCTCAGCAGGGAACGGTCAAGAGACCCAGTACTCC.